What follows are 27 T cell receptor beta chains derived from one specimen sequenced in a study of T-cell reconstitution after alpha-beta-depleted transplantation in children. As it was prepared, the TCRbeta library received unique molecular identifiers. One entry per CDR3 protein, called by TCRdb with MiXCR from the PCR reads. The profile shows 73,000 or so distinct CDR3 sequences, approximately 4.4% of them singletons. Source: PBMCs, mostly from graft donor cells, taken 180 days after TCRalphabeta/CD19-depleted stem cell transplant. All receptors come from a boy in the first two years of life who had a stem cell transplant for acute myeloid leukemia, so the T cells may come from the graft donor.

The table lists this clonotype with many counts. This sequence joins TRBV10-3 and TRBJ2-7; 11 bases are shared with TRBD2. CDR1 ENHRY and CDR2 SYGVKD come from the germline V gene. The CDR3 consists of 14 residues. The V segment lost 3 bases and the J segment 4 bases; nucleotides outside the gene matches: 2. The CDR3 region is CAISDTSGGYEQYF. CDR3 DNA: TGTGCCATCAGTGATACTAGCGGGGGTTACGAGCAGTACTTC.

This clonotype was counted many times. The chain couples TRBV12-3 or TRBV12-4 to TRBJ2-7; D is unclear. The germline V and J ends were trimmed by 1 base and 6 bases, with 7 bases remaining between them. The CDR3 totals 12 residues. The CDR3 sequence: CASSLGVREQYF. CDR3 coding DNA: TGTGCCAGCAGTTTAGGGGTTCGCGAGCAGTACTTC.

There are many counts of this clonotype. The chain combines TRBV20-1 with TRBJ1-2; D is ambiguous. This CDR3 has 13 amino acids. The V and J ends lost 5 bases and 4 bases respectively, with 14 bases between them. Germline values: CDR1 DFQATT, CDR2 SNEGSKA (reference sequence). The CDR3 nucleotides read TGCAGTGCTCCACGGACGGATGCCTATGGCTACACCTTC. Its translation: CSAPRTDAYGYTF.

This clonotype has at least ten counts. The V gene is TRBV30, the J gene TRBJ2-5; D is undetermined. V was shortened by 0 bases and J by 7 bases, with 18 bases between the two germline ends. The germline V gene has CDR1 GTSNPN and CDR2 SVGIG (reference sequence). This CDR3 has 15 amino acids. The CDR3 nucleotides are TGTGCCTGGAGTGTCCTGGACCCATCTTTTGGGACCCAGTACTTC. This encodes CAWSVLDPSFGTQYF.

This clonotype came up many times. The CDR3 protein is CASSTWTSGASSYNEQFF. For the CDR3, the DNA is TGTGCCAGCAGCACCTGGACTAGCGGGGCGAGCTCCTACAATGAGCAGTTCTTC. The chain has TRBV7-9 and TRBJ2-1; TRBD2 matches 12 bases. CDR3 length equals 18 residues. With 5 bases clipped from V and 0 bases from J, the junction kept 8 bases outside the gene matches. Germline-derived CDR1 and CDR2 are SEHNR and FQNEAQ (reference sequence).

The table lists this clonotype with many counts. J is TRBJ2-3 and V is TRBV24-1; possibly TRBD2 for D (7 bases). The V gene's germline CDR1 is KGHDR and CDR2 SFDVKD. This CDR3 is 19 amino acids long. V was cut by 0 bases and J by 4 bases, with 22 bases left in between. In DNA form, the CDR3 reads TGTGCCACCAGTGATTTGGATTCATGGCAGGGAGGGGGTTCAGATACGCAGTATTTT. Translation: CATSDLDSWQGGGSDTQYF.

This clonotype was recorded at least ten times. The rearrangement joins TRBV20-1 to TRBJ1-1; 9 bases are a match to TRBD1. Germline CDR1 is DFQATT and CDR2 is SNEGSKA (reference sequence). The junction had 18 bases not matched to a gene; V was cut back by 6 bases and J by 1 base. This CDR3 is built from 18 residues. The CDR3 here is CSAQTIPGQGNGNTEAFF. The CDR3, as DNA: TGCAGTGCCCAAACGATTCCGGGACAGGGCAATGGGAACACTGAAGCTTTCTTT.

In its sample, this clonotype was seen many times. The V and J genes are TRBV29-1 and TRBJ1-1, with D unresolved. The V end was cut by 2 bases, the J end by 6 bases, with 1 base between. CDR1 is SQVTM, CDR2 ANQGSEA, per germline. CDR3 length equals 9 residues. This CDR3 reads CSVEPEAFF. The CDR3 DNA follows: TGCAGCGTTGAACCTGAAGCTTTCTTT.

This clonotype was seen many times. The chain is built from TRBV20-1 and TRBJ2-2; D is unresolved. This CDR3 region has 12 residues. Trimming removed 3 bases from V and 3 bases from J, with 5 bases in between. CDR1 and CDR2 (germline): DFQATT, SNEGSKA (reference sequence). CDR3 region: CSASKDTGELFF. The CDR3 region has the DNA TGCAGTGCTAGCAAAGACACCGGGGAGCTGTTTTTT.

In this sample, this clonotype turned up many times. This rearrangement joins TRBV3-1 to TRBJ1-2, with 7 bases aligning to TRBD1. The CDR3 is made up of 21 amino acids. V dropped 0 bases and J dropped 0; count of bases not matched to a gene: 19. Looked up from germline, CDR1 is LGHDT and CDR2 is YNNKEL (reference sequence). CDR3 DNA: TGTGCCAGCAGCCAAGAATTATGGGGTCCTGGACAGGCCCTATCTAACTATGGCTACACCTTC. Translated: CASSQELWGPGQALSNYGYTF. The entire variable domain, with the rest obtained from reference TRBV3-1 and TRBJ1-2, is as follows: DTAVSQTPKYLVTQMGNDKSIKCEQNLGHDTMYWYKQDSKKFLKIMFSYNNKELIINETVPNRFSPKSPDKAHLNLHINSLELGDSAVYFCASSQELWGPGQALSNYGYTFGSGTRLTVV.

This clonotype was recorded many times. This chain connects TRBV13 to TRBJ2-5; D is undetermined. The V gene lost 0 bases and the J gene lost 2 bases, with 13 bases spanning the gap. The CDR3 is made up of 16 amino acids. Germline assignment: CDR1 PRHDT and CDR2 FYEKMQ (reference sequence). This chain's CDR3 is CASSLGENSPQETQYF. CDR3 coding DNA: TGTGCCAGCAGCTTAGGGGAAAACAGTCCTCAAGAGACCCAGTACTTC.

This clonotype was picked up many times. V is TRBV4-2 and J is TRBJ2-1; the match to TRBD1 covers 7 bases. Germline V gene lookup returns CDR1 LGHNA and CDR2 YNFKEQ. V was clipped by 2 bases and J by 6 bases; unmatched bases: 7. The CDR3 covers 15 residues. The CDR3 is CASSQPGPGGNEQFF. CDR3 DNA sequence: TGTGCCAGCAGCCAACCCGGCCCAGGGGGCAATGAGCAGTTCTTC.

This clonotype was picked up many times. The CDR3 nucleotides are TGTGCCAGCAGCTTTAGGGGACAGGGGCCCGCGGATACGCAGTATTTT. It specifies CASSFRGQGPADTQYF. The V gene is TRBV7-9, the J gene TRBJ2-3; 10 positions agree with TRBD1. J lost 6 bases, V lost 3 bases, and 9 bases had no gene match. The CDR3 loop spans 16 amino acids. CDR1 and CDR2 from the germline V gene are SEHNR and FQNEAQ (reference sequence).

This clonotype has a count of ten or more. The DNA of the CDR3 is TGCGCCAGCAGCATTATTACTAGCGGGGGAAACACAGATACGCAGTATTTT. Protein: CASSIITSGGNTDTQYF. This chain joins TRBV5-1 and TRBJ2-3; 11 bases are a match to TRBD2. The germline V gene encodes CDR1 SGHRS and CDR2 YFSETQ. Germline trimming cut 4 bases from V and 2 bases from J; bases unmatched to any gene: 9. The CDR3 has 17 residues. The full variable domain, rest sourced from reference TRBV5-1 and TRBJ2-3, is KAGVTQTPRYLIKTRGQQVTLSCSPISGHRSVSWYQQTPGQGLQFLFEYFSETQRNKGNFPGRFSGRQFSNSRSEMNVSTLELGDSALYLCASSIITSGGNTDTQYFGPGTRLTVL.

In this sample, this clonotype turned up many times. The chain combines TRBV29-1 with TRBJ2-1; unclear D gene. CDR3 size: 11 residues. The V end was cut by 4 bases, the J end by 6 bases, with 7 bases between. The germline CDR1 and CDR2 sequences are SQVTM and ANQGSEA. The CDR3 sequence is CSVVVVNEQFF. The CDR3 nucleotides are TGCAGCGTTGTGGTGGTCAATGAGCAGTTCTTC.

This clonotype was observed many times. CDR3 bases: TGCAGTGCTAGAGATGTTATAGGACAGGGGGCAAGCGGGACCGGGGAGCTGTTTTTT. Translation gives CSARDVIGQGASGTGELFF. The chain employs TRBV20-1 and TRBJ2-2; 11 nucleotides match TRBD1. This CDR3 has 19 amino acids. Germline V gene sequence: CDR1 DFQATT, CDR2 SNEGSKA (reference sequence). J was trimmed by 5 bases and V by 0 bases; bases with no gene match: 14.

The J gene is TRBJ2-3, the V gene TRBV28; TRBD2 aligns across 11 bases. Looked up from germline, CDR1 is MDHEN and CDR2 is SYDVKM. The CDR3 extends over 19 amino acids. J was trimmed by 0 bases and V by 6 bases; bases with no gene match: 14. The CDR3 loop reads CASSPTLLLAGASTDTQYF. CDR3 coding DNA: TGTGCCAGCAGCCCTACCCTCCTACTAGCGGGGGCTAGCACAGATACGCAGTATTTT.

This clonotype was seen at least ten times. This chain connects TRBV20-1 to TRBJ2-2; no clear D. The V gene's germline CDR1 is DFQATT and CDR2 SNEGSKA (reference sequence). V lost 5 bases and J lost 1, with 8 bases in between. This CDR3 spans 13 amino acids. The CDR3 sequence: CSAVKGNTGELFF. The CDR3 DNA is TGCAGTGCTGTTAAAGGGAACACCGGGGAGCTGTTTTTT.

This clonotype was counted ten times or more. V and J are TRBV7-6 and TRBJ2-2; 8 bases map to TRBD1. J lost 7 bases, V lost 5 bases, and 3 bases had no gene match. In germline, CDR1 is SGHVS, CDR2 FNYEAQ. There are 13 residues in the CDR3. The CDR3 DNA follows: TGTGCCAGCAGCCCAGGGGGCGGCGGGGAGCTGTTTTTT. Its translation: CASSPGGGGELFF.

A word on this clonotype: This may be a read error: a much more frequent sequence differs by one nucleotide. The chain couples TRBV10-3 to TRBJ2-3, with D possibly matching TRBD2 (6 bases). CDR1 ENHRY and CDR2 SYGVKD come from the germline V gene. This CDR3 contains 10 residues. CDR3 bases: TGTGCCATCGGGGAGGATACGCAGAATTTT. This codes for CAIGEDTQNF.

This clonotype was counted many times. The J gene is TRBJ2-7, the V gene TRBV5-1; TRBD1 matches 7 bases. The CDR3 consists of 16 residues. Trimming cost V 5 bases and J 3 bases; bases outside gene matches: 14. Germline values: CDR1 SGHRS, CDR2 YFSETQ. As DNA, the CDR3 is TGCGCCAGCAGTTGGGGTACCGGGACAGCTATCTACGAGCAGTACTTC. Its translation is CASSWGTGTAIYEQYF.

At least ten counts were recorded for this clonotype. This rearrangement joins TRBV7-6 to TRBJ1-1; TRBD1 might be the D (6 bases). The germline gives CDR1 SGHVS, CDR2 FNYEAQ. This CDR3 has 15 amino acids. V shed 2 bases and J shed 0 bases, with 10 bases lying between them. The CDR3 sequence is CASSLRDRMNTEAFF. The CDR3, as DNA: TGTGCCAGCAGCTTACGAGACAGGATGAACACTGAAGCTTTCTTT.

This clonotype occurred many times. This chain connects TRBV3-1 to TRBJ2-7; 7 nucleotides match TRBD1. This CDR3 region has 18 residues. Trimming took 4 bases from V and 3 from J; bases not matched to a gene: 18. CDR1 LGHDT and CDR2 YNNKEL come from the germline V gene (reference sequence). The CDR3, as DNA: TGTGCCAGCAGCCCCCGACCGCCGAAGACAGGGACGGTCTACGAGCAGTACTTC. As protein: CASSPRPPKTGTVYEQYF.

This clonotype was seen ten or more times. The J gene is TRBJ2-1, the V gene TRBV5-6; D gene ambiguous. Germline-derived CDR1 and CDR2 are SGHDT and YYEEEE. Trimming left V 3 bases short and J 9 bases short, with 10 bases between. The CDR3 sequence is 12 residues long. The CDR3: CASSSLDGEQFF. The CDR3 DNA reads as TGTGCCAGCAGCTCCCTGGATGGTGAGCAGTTCTTC.

In its sample, this clonotype was seen many times. This rearrangement joins TRBV12-3 or TRBV12-4 to TRBJ2-5, with 15 bases aligning to TRBD2. After removal of 5 bases from V and 5 bases from J, the junction contained 9 bases not matched to a gene. CDR3 length: 17 amino acids. The CDR3 protein is CASSPGLAGGIVETQYF. CDR3 nucleotides: TGTGCCAGCAGTCCGGGACTAGCGGGGGGTATCGTTGAGACCCAGTACTTC.

This clonotype was seen at least ten times. The CDR3 is CASSRTGKETQYF. The CDR3 coding sequence is TGTGCCAGCAGCCGGACAGGGAAAGAGACCCAGTACTTC. The chain recombines TRBV9 with TRBJ2-5; 8 bases line up with TRBD1. V was pared by 4 bases and J by 3 bases, with 2 bases of the junction left unmatched. The CDR3 consists of 13 residues. CDR1 is SGDLS and CDR2 is YYNGEE in the germline V gene.

This clonotype has a count of ten or more. This chain connects TRBV7-9 to TRBJ2-5, with D uncertain. V was cut by 5 bases and J by 2 bases, with 12 bases left in between. Germline V gene lookup returns CDR1 SEHNR and CDR2 FQNEAQ (reference sequence). The CDR3 is 14 residues long. CDR3 DNA: TGTGCCAGCAGCCCCCCACATCAACAAGAGACCCAGTACTTC. It encodes CASSPPHQQETQYF.